The clone carrying this T cell receptor beta chain appeared a single time. Per germline, CDR1 ENHRY and CDR2 SYGVKD. V lost 6 bases and J 3 bases, leaving 8 bases between the germline ends. CDR3 size: 12 residues. The record originates from a study of blood T cell repertoires in COVID-19. At the level of the study: From the United States, Italy and Spain came samples of acute and convalescent COVID-19. Nucleic acid was either cDNA or gDNA, and it came from T cells, B-cell-depleted T cells, or PBMCs.

Profiling relied on immunoSEQ multiplex PCR, and the TCRdb table lists in-frame clones only, not all of them. The data show fewer than 250,000 clones, roughly four fifths seen once. Participants were aged roughly 18 to 89 years, lived in over 20 US areas, and enrolled virtually. For recovered donors of Cohort 3, there were two negative PCRs, clearance, or symptom resolution. The J gene is TRBJ1-1, the V gene TRBV10-3; weak D call: TRBD1 (5 bases). The sample taken for sequencing was PBMCs or T cells enriched from blood (not recorded which). This TCR was recovered from a man between 60 and 75 years old who had recovered from COVID-19. CDR3 residues: CAIRGGDTEAFF. As DNA, the CDR3 is TGTGCCATCAGGGGGGGGGACACTGAAGCTTTCTTT.